Listed here are 2 T cell receptor beta chains from one sample, sequenced in a study of cytomegalovirus exposure and HLA in healthy donors. Primers included in the PCR were 60 Vbeta and 13 Jbeta primers. Generated by immunoSEQ multiplex PCR, the TCRdb table keeps only in-frame clones and is missing some. This sample yields some 190,000 clones, of which roughly 90% are seen a single time; roughly 0.34% belongs to the top ten. Sequences were obtained from PBMCs. The receptors stem from a woman under 40 in good health and CMV-seronegative.

This chain joins TRBV9 and TRBJ1-5; D possibly corresponds to TRBD1 (5 bases). This CDR3 has 16 amino acids. Deletions cut 3 bases from V and 4 bases from J, with 17 bases between. Germline V gives CDR1 SGDLS, CDR2 YYNGEE. This CDR3 is CASSGTRKTANQPQHF. The DNA of the CDR3 is TGTGCCAGCAGCGGGACAAGGAAAACGGCTAATCAGCCCCAGCATTTT.

V gene TRBV19 combines with J gene TRBJ2-7; TRBD1 matches at 9 bases. Per germline, CDR1 LNHDA and CDR2 SQIVND (reference sequence). V lost 2 bases to trimming and J lost 4 bases; unmatched junction nucleotides: 12. There are 17 residues in the CDR3. This chain's CDR3 is CASSISGRGTGPYEQYF. For the CDR3, the DNA is TGTGCCAGTAGTATATCTGGACGGGGGACAGGGCCATACGAGCAGTACTTC.